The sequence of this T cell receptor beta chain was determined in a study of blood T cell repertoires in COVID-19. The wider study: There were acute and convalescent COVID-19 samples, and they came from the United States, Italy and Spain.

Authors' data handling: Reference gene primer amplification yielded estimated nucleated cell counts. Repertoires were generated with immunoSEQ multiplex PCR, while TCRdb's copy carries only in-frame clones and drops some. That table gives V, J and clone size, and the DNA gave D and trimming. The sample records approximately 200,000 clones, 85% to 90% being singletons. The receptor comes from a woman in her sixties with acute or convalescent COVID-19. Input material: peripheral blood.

CDR3 amino acids: CASSLDAGAAYGYTF. DNA for the CDR3: TGCGCCAGCAGCTTGGATGCGGGGGCGGCCTATGGCTACACCTTC. The rearrangement uses TRBV5-1 and TRBJ1-2; tentative D call: TRBD1 (6 bases). Trimming left V 0 bases short and J 4 bases short, with 13 bases between. Per the germline V gene, CDR1 is SGHRS and CDR2 is YFSETQ. This CDR3 spans 15 amino acids.